The following is a T cell receptor (beta chain) sequence with its context. Produced via immunoSEQ multiplex PCR; TCRdb's table is partial and in-frame only. The sample includes about 200,000 clones, more than 75% seen only once; the top ten take 5% to 7%. This specimen comes from a study of blood T cell repertoires in COVID-19. Study context: PBMCs, B-cell-depleted T cells, or T cells provided the cDNA or gDNA that made up the material.

Participants were aged roughly 18 to 89 years, lived in 25 or so US areas, and enrolled virtually. The sequence came from a man in his forties or fifties with acute COVID-19. The sequenced sample consisted of PBMCs or T cells enriched from blood (not recorded which).

The CDR3 coding sequence is TGTGCCACTACCCGGACAGGAGAGCTCTATGGCTACACCTTC. Amino acids: CATTRTGELYGYTF. This chain links TRBV28 with TRBJ1-2; 7 positions agree with TRBD1. CDR3 length equals 14 residues. Germline CDR1 is MDHEN and CDR2 is SYDVKM. J gave up 4 bases and V 10 bases, and 12 bases lay outside the gene matches.